The sequence of this TCR beta chain was determined in a study of blood T cells in healthy people across ages. Next came a second PCR, run for about 7 to 12 cycles, which used a sample-barcoded 5' primer along with a J-beta primer mix. In TCRdb, the 5' RACE reads were re-called with MiXCR into one record per CDR3 protein. The repertoire consists of nearly 800,000 distinct CDR3 sequences, with 25% occurring once and the leading ten covering 3.7%. General study results and limits: When set beside aged donors, long-lived donors presented more naive CD4+ cells and higher diversity.

This clonotype was observed a handful of times. The antigen remains undetermined. In addition, the sample was reused for a study of T cells of mothers and their children. That study adds: Per child, 3 million or so TCR beta CDR3 reads were obtained, against over 8.5 million per mother.

The sample was blood. The clonotype was recovered from a boy aged 10-17 years in good health.

The CDR3 nucleotides are TGTGCCAGCACCCTACGACCAGCGGGACCGCTGGAGCAGTACTTC. The encoded protein is CASTLRPAGPLEQYF. The chain couples TRBV28 to TRBJ2-7; TRBD2 agrees at 7 bases. CDR1 and CDR2 from the germline V gene are MDHEN and SYDVKM. The V segment lost 7 bases and the J segment 7 bases; nucleotides outside the gene matches: 16. The CDR3 loop spans 15 amino acids.